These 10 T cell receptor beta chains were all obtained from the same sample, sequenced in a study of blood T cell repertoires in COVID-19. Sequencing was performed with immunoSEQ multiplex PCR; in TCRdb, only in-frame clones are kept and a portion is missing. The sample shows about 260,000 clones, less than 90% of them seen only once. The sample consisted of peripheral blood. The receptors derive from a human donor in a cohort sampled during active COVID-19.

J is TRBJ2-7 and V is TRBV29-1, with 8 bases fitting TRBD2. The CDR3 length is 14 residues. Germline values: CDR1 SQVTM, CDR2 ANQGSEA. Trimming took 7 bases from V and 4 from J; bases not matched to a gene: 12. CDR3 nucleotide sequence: TGCAGCGCCTCGGGGGGGTCAACTCTTTACGAGCAGTACTTC. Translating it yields CSASGGSTLYEQYF.

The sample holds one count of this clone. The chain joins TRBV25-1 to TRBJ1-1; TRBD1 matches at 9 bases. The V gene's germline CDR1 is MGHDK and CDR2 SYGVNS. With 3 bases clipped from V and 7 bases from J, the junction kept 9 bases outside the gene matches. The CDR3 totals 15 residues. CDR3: CASSESHRGRIEAFF. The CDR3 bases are TGTGCCAGCAGTGAGTCTCACAGGGGGCGGATTGAAGCTTTCTTT.

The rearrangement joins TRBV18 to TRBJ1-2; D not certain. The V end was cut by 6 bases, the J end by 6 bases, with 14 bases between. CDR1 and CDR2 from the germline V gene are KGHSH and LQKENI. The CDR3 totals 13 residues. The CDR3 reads CASSLQTSDGYTF. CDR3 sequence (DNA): TGTGCCAGCTCTCTACAGACCTCTGATGGCTACACCTTC.

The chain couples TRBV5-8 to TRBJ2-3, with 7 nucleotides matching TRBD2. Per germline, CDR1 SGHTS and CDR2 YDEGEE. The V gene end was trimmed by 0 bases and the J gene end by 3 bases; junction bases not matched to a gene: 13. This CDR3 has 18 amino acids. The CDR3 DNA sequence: TGTGCCAGCAGCTTGGGGTTGATGGCGGGAGTTAGGACAGATACGCAGTATTTT. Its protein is CASSLGLMAGVRTDTQYF.

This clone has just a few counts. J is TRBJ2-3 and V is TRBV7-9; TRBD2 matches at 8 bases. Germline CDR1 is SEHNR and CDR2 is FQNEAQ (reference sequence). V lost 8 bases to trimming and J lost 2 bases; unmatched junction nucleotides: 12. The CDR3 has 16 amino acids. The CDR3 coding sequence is TGTGCCAGCGTCTTCCGGTCGGGAGGGTCCACAGATACGCAGTATTTT. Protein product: CASVFRSGGSTDTQYF. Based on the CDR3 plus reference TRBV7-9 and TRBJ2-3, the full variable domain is DTGVSQNPRHKITKRGQNVTFRCDPISEHNRLYWYRQTLGQGPEFLTYFQNEAQLEKSRLLSDRFSAERPKGSFSTLEIQRTEQGDSAMYLCASVFRSGGSTDTQYFGPGTRLTVL.

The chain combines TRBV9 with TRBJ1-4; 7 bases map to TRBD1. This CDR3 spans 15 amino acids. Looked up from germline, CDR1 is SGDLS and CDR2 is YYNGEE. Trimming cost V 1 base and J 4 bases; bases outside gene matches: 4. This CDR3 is CASSVQGGLNEKLFF. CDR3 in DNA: TGTGCCAGCAGCGTACAGGGGGGACTTAATGAAAAACTGTTTTTT. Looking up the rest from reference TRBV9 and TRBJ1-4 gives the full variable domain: DSGVTQTPKHLITATGQRVTLRCSPRSGDLSVYWYQQSLDQGLQFLIQYYNGEERAKGNILERFSAQQFPDLHSELNLSSLELGDSALYFCASSVQGGLNEKLFFGSGTQLSVL.

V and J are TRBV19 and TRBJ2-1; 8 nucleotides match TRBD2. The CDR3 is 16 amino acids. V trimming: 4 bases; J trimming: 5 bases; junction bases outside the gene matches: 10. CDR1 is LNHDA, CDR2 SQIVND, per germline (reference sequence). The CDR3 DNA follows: TGTGCCAGTAGTAACCCTAGCGGGCCGGCTGACAATGAGCAGTTCTTC. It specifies CASSNPSGPADNEQFF. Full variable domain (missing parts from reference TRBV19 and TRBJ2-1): DGGITQSPKYLFRKEGQNVTLSCEQNLNHDAMYWYRQDPGQGLRLIYYSQIVNDFQKGDIAEGYSVSREKKESFPLTVTSAQKNPTAFYLCASSNPSGPADNEQFFGPGTRLTVL.

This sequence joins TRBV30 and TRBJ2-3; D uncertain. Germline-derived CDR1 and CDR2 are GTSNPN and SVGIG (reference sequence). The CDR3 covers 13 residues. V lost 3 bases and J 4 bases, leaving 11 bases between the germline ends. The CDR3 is CAWSVGAPDTQYF. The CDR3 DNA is TGTGCCTGGAGCGTAGGAGCCCCAGATACGCAGTATTTT.

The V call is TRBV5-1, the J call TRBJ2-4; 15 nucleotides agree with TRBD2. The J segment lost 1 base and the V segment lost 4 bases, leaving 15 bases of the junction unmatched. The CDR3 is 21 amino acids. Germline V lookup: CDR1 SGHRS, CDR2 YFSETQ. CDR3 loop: CASSPGQGTSGRSVAKNIQYF. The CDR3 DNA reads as TGCGCCAGCAGCCCCGGACAGGGGACTAGCGGGAGGTCCGTCGCCAAAAACATTCAGTACTTC.

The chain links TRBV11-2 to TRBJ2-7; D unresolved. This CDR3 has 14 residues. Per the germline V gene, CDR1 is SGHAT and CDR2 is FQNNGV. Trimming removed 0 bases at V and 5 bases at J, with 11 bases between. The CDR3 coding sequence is TGTGCCAGCAGCTTAGACTGGGCGTCTAACGAGCAGTACTTC. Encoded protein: CASSLDWASNEQYF.